This TCR beta chain was identified during a study of spatial heterogeneity in lung cancer. On the study more broadly: Beta-chain sequences consistently outnumbered alpha-chain sequences in detection. In the raw reads, each unique TCR and UMI combination was present more than ten times on average. The study, taken as a whole, reports: Tumor TCRs that were ubiquitous and expanded showed up in blood more at resection than follow-up.

The time point denotes: sample taken at primary tumor resection. Whole RNA was taken from tumor, nontumor lung or frozen PBMC; it was then sequenced unsorted. Trimming took off 1 base at V and 6 bases at J, with 7 bases between the two ends. There are 14 residues in the CDR3. CDR1 and CDR2 from the germline V gene are SGHTA and FQGNSA. This clonotype was counted only a few times. The antigen is not known. Each molecule of TCR cDNA was tagged with one unique molecular identifier. TCRdb reanalysed the 5' RACE reads using MiXCR and keeps one entry per CDR3 protein. There are tens of thousands of distinct CDR3 sequences in the sample; about 11% occur only once, and 42% lies in the top ten.

This specimen was PBMCs, taken at surgery. The genes are TRBV7-2 and TRBJ1-6, with D unresolved. The TCR was taken from a female donor with early-stage non-small cell lung cancer. The CDR3 DNA is TGTGCCAGCAGCTTAGGGCACGTTAATTCACCCCTCCACTTT. Translation: CASSLGHVNSPLHF.